A selection of T cell receptor beta chains follows, all from one sample in a study of shared clonotypes between healthy human individuals. Here immunoSEQ multiplex PCR was the method, and the copy in TCRdb shows in-frame clones only, minus some. The sample shows about 2.4 million clones, 93% of them seen only once. The sequencing sample was made of naive CD4+ T cells from PBMCs. The receptors stem from a young man in good health. Some clones in this sample may be carry-over from other donors' samples. CDR3s include the opening cysteine and the closing phenylalanine or tryptophan. The order of the fields is clone size, J gene, V gene, D gene, CDR3 protein, CDR3 DNA. D genes are given only for firm matches. Only part of the rows carry a size: once, few, many, or a class if the clone is expanded.

-,TRBJ2-7,TRBV7-2,-,CASSQTLTGAPRYEQYF,TGTGCCAGCAGCCAAACATTGACTGGCGCCCCCAGATACGAGCAGTACTTC
many,TRBJ2-1,TRBV10-3,TRBD2,CAIGLASPLEQFF,TGTGCCATAGGACTAGCGTCTCCCCTTGAGCAGTTCTTC
-,TRBJ2-1,TRBV2,TRBD2,CASKTREVPNEQFF,TGTGCCAGCAAGACACGGGAGGTCCCCAATGAGCAGTTCTTC
-,TRBJ2-1,TRBV27,-,CASSVRDGHPPTEQFF,TGTGCCAGCAGTGTCCGGGACGGGCATCCCCCGACTGAGCAGTTCTTC
once,TRBJ2-1,TRBV7-3,TRBD1,CASSLTQTGIDEQFF,TGTGCCAGCAGCTTAACGCAGACAGGGATAGATGAGCAGTTCTTC
-,TRBJ2-7,TRBV15,-,CATSRDGRLPVEQYF,TGTGCCACCAGCAGAGATGGTCGGCTACCGGTGGAGCAGTACTTC
once,TRBJ2-1,TRBV6-4,TRBD2,CASSDSSGDNNEQFF,TGTGCCAGCAGTGACTCTAGCGGGGACAACAATGAGCAGTTCTTC
-,TRBJ2-5,TRBV5-6,-,CASSSAGPGETQYF,TGTGCCAGCAGCTCGGCGGGGCCGGGGGAGACCCAGTACTTC
-,TRBJ2-5,TRBV7-3,TRBD2,CASSLGRASETQYF,TGTGCCAGCAGCTTAGGGAGGGCCTCCGAGACCCAGTACTTC
-,TRBJ2-1,TRBV7-8,-,CASSLVGLMIGVGYNEQFF,TGTGCCAGCAGCTTAGTCGGTTTGATGATCGGGGTGGGGTACAATGAGCAGTTCTTC